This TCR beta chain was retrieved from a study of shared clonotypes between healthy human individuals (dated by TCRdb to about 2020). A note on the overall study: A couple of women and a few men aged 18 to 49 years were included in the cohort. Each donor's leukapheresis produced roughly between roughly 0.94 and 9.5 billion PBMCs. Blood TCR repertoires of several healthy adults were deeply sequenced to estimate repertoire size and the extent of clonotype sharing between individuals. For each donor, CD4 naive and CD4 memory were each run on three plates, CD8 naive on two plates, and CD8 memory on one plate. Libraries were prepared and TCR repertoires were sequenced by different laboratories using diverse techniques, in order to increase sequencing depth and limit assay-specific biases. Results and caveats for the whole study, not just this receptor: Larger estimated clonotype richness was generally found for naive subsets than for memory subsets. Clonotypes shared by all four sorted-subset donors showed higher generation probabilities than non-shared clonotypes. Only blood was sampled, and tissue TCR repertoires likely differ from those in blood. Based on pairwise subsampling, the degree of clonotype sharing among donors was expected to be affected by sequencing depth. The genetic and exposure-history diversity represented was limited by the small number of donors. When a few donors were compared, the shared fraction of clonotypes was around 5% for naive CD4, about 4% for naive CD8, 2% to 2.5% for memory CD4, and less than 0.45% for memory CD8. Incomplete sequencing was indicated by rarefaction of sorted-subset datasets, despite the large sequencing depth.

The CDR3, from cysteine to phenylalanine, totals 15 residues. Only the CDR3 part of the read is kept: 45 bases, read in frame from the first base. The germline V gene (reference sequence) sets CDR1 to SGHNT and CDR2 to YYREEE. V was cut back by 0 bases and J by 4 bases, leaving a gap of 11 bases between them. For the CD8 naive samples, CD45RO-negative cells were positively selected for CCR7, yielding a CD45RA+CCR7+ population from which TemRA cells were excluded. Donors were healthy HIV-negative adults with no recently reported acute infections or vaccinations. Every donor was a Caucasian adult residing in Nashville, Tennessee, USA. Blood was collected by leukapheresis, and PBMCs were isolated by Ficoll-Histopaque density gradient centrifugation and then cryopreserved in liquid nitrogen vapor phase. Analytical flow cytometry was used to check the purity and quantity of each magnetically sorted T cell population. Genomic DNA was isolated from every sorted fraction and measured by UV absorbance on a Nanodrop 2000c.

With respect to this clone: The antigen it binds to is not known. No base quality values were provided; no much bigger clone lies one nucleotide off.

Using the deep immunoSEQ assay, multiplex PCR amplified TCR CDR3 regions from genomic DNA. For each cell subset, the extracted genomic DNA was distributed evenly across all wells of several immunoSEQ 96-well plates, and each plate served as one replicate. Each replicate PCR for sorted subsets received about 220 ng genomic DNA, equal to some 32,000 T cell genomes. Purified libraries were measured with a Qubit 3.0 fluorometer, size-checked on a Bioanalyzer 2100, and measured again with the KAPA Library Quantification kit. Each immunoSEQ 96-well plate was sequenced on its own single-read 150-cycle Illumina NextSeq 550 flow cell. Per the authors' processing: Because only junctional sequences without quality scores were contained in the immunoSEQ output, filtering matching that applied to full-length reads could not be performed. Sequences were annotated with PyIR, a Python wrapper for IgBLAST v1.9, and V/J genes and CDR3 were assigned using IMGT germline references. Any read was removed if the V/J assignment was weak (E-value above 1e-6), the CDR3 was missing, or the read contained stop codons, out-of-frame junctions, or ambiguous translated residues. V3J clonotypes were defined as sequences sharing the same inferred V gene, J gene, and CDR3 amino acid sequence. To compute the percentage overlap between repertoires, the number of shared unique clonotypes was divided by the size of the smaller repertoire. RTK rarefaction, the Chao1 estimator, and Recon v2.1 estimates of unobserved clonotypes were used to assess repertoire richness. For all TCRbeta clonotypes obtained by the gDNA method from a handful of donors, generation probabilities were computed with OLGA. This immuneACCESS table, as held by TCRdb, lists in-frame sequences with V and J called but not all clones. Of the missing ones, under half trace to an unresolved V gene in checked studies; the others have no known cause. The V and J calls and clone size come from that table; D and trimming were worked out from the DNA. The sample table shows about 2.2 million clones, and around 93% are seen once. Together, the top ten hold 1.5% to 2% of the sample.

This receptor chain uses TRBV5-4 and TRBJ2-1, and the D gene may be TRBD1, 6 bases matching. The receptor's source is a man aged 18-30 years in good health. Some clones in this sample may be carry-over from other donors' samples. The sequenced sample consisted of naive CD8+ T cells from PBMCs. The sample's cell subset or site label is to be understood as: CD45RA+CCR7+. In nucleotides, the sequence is TGTGCCAGCAGCTTGGACAGGGATCTATACAATGAGCAGTTCTTC. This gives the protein CASSLDRDLYNEQFF.